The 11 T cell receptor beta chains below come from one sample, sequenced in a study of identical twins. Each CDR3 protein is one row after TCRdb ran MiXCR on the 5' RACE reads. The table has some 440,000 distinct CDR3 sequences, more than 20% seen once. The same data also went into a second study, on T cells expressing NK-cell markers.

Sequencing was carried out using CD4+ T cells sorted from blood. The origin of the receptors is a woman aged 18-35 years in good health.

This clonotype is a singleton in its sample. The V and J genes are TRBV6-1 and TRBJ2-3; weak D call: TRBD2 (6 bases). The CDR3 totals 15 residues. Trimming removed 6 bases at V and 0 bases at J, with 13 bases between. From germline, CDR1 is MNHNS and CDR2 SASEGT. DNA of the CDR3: TGTGCCAGCAGGTCTCTAGCGCCTAGCACAGATACGCAGTATTTT. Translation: CASRSLAPSTDTQYF.

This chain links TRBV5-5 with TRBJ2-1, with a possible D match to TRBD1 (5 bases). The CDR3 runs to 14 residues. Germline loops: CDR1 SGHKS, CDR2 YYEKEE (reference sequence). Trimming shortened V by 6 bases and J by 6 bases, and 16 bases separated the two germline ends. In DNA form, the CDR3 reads TGTGCCAGCACCCGGACATCCGATAGCAATGAGCAGTTCTTC. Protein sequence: CASTRTSDSNEQFF.

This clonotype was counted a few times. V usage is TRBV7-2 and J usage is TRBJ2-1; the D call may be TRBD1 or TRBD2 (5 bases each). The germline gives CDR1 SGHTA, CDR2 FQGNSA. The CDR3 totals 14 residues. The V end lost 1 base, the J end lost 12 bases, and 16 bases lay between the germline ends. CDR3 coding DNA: TGTGCCAGCAGCTTAGATTCGGGTCGTGGGGGGCAGTTCTTC. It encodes CASSLDSGRGGQFF.

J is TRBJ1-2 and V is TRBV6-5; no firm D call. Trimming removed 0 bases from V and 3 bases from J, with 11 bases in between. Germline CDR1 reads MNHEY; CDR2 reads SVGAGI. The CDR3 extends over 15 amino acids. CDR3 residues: CASSYSSPADYGYTF. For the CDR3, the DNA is TGTGCCAGCAGTTACTCGAGTCCGGCAGACTATGGCTACACCTTC.

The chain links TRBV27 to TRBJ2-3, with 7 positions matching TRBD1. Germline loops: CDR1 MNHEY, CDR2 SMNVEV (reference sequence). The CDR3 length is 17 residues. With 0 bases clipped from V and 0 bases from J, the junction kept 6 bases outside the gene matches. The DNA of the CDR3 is TGTGCCAGCAGTTTATCCTACTTGGGACAGAGCACAGATACGCAGTATTTT. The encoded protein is CASSLSYLGQSTDTQYF.

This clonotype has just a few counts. The CDR3 here is CASSYRGNGELFF. Here the CDR3 DNA reads TGTGCCAGCAGTTATCGGGGTAACGGGGAGCTGTTTTTT. The chain carries TRBV6-5 and TRBJ2-2, with D perhaps TRBD2 (5 bases). This CDR3 has 13 residues. Deletions cut 3 bases from V and 7 bases from J, with 9 bases between. Germline-derived CDR1 and CDR2 are MNHEY and SVGAGI.

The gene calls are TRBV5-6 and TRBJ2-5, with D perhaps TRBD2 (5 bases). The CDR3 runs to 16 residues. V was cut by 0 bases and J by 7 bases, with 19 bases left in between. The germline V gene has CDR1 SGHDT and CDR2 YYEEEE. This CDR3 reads CASSLGSSRLEGTQYF. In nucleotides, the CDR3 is TGTGCCAGCAGCTTGGGGTCTAGCCGCCTTGAAGGGACCCAGTACTTC.

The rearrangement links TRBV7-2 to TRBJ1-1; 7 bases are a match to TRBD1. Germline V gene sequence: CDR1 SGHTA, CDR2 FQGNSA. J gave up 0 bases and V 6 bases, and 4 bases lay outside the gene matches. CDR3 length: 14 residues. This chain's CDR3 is CASRYTGVNTEAFF. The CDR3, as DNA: TGTGCCAGCAGGTACACAGGGGTGAACACTGAAGCTTTCTTT. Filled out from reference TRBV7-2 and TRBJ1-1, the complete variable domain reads GAGVSQSPSNKVTEKGKDVELRCDPISGHTALYWYRQSLGQGLEFLIYFQGNSAPDKSGLPSDRFSAERTGGSVSTLTIQRTQQEDSAVYLCASRYTGVNTEAFFGQGTRLTVV.

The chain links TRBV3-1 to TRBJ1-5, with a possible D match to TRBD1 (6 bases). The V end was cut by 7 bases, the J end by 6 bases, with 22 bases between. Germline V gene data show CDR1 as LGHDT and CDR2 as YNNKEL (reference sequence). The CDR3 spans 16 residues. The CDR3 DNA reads TGTGCCAGCACCCCGCGGCTTGCGGGGGCGGGTCAGCCCCAGCATTTT. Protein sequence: CASTPRLAGAGQPQHF.

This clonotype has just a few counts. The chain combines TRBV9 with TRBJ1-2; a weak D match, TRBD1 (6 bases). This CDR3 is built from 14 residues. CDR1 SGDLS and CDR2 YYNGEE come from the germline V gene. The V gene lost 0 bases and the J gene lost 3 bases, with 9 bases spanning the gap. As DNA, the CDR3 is TGTGCCAGCAGCGTAGGGACAGACGACTATGGCTACACCTTC. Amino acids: CASSVGTDDYGYTF.

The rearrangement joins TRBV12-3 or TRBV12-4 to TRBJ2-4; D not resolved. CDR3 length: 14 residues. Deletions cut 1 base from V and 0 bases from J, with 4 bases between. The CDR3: CASSLVTAKNIQYF. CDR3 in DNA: TGTGCCAGCAGTTTAGTGACAGCCAAAAACATTCAGTACTTC.